This T cell receptor beta chain is drawn from a study of human T cells and chemical hapten exposure. Study-level results: With DPC sensitization, TCRs exceeding 1 in 1000 frequency showed no change.

This clonotype was picked up a small number of times. What it binds is not known. From the 5' RACE reads, TCRdb called clonotypes with MiXCR, one entry per CDR3 protein. The table lists 95,000 to 120,000 distinct CDR3 sequences, around a fifth of them singletons, with around 3% in the top ten. Blood, whole and unfractionated, served as the source for total RNA extraction. CDR3 length: 14 amino acids. From germline, CDR1 is SQVTM and CDR2 ANQGSEA. Trimming cost V 7 bases and J 14 bases; bases outside gene matches: 13. The sequence was obtained from a human donor in good health. V and J are TRBV29-1 and TRBJ2-1; 14 nucleotides agree with TRBD2. The CDR3 DNA reads as TGCAGCGCCCCTCCGGGACTAGCGGGAGAAGGGGAGTTCTTC. Protein product: CSAPPGLAGEGEFF.